Each of the 8 T cell receptor beta chains below was sequenced from the same sample in a study of brain T cells in children with intractable seizures. Time point indicated: blood from clinic visit 5 months post-surgery; TSC patient then seizure free. The data were produced by immunoSEQ multiplex PCR, yet TCRdb's version contains in-frame clones alone and is incomplete. The table lists about 340,000 clones, 93% of them singletons. Material: peripheral blood, obtained around 5 months after surgery. The receptors derive from a boy under three years old with tuberous sclerosis and intractable seizures.

This chain joins TRBV2 and TRBJ1-5; unclear D gene. There are 16 residues in the CDR3. Germline V gene lookup returns CDR1 SNHLY and CDR2 FYNNEI. V was cut by 7 bases and J by 0 bases, with 16 bases left in between. CDR3 coding DNA: TGTGCCAGCAACCGTGGGGAGAATTATAGCAATCAGCCCCAGCATTTT. Translating gives CASNRGENYSNQPQHF.

The chain joins TRBV19 to TRBJ1-1; no clear D. CDR1 is LNHDA and CDR2 is SQIVND in the germline V gene (reference sequence). V was trimmed by 9 bases and J by 0 bases, leaving 14 bases between them. The length of the CDR3 is 14 residues. This chain's CDR3 is CARFGHRVNTEAFF. CDR3 sequence (DNA): TGTGCCAGGTTCGGTCACCGAGTGAACACTGAAGCTTTCTTT.

The rearrangement joins TRBV2 to TRBJ2-3; TRBD2 agrees at 7 bases. CDR3 length: 15 residues. CDR1 and CDR2 (germline): SNHLY, FYNNEI. V trimming: 3 bases; J trimming: 3 bases; junction bases outside the gene matches: 6. The CDR3 DNA sequence: TGTGCCAGCAGTGATCCAGCGGGATTAACAGATACGCAGTATTTT. Its protein is CASSDPAGLTDTQYF.

This clone occurred once. The chain couples TRBV14 to TRBJ2-7; possible D gene TRBD1, 5 bases. The V end was cut by 0 bases, the J end by 0 bases, with 12 bases between. Germline values: CDR1 SGHDN, CDR2 FVKESK. The CDR3 extends over 16 amino acids. The CDR3 DNA sequence: TGTGCCAGCAGCCAAGAATCGTCAGGGATCTCCTACGAGCAGTACTTC. Its protein product is CASSQESSGISYEQYF.

The gene calls are TRBV4-1 and TRBJ2-3, with D unresolved. The CDR3 length is 14 residues. V was clipped by 0 bases and J by 2 bases, with 6 bases between them. Germline CDR1 is MGHRA and CDR2 is YSYEKL. CDR3 protein: CASSQDYNTDTQYF. Here the CDR3 DNA reads TGCGCCAGCAGCCAAGATTATAACACAGATACGCAGTATTTT.

The CDR3, as DNA: TGTGCCATCAAAAGAGGAGGGGACAACTCCTACGAGCAGTACTTC. Translating it yields CAIKRGGDNSYEQYF. The rearrangement links TRBV10-3 to TRBJ2-7; D tentatively fits TRBD1 or TRBD2 (6 bases each). Germline lookup yields CDR1 ENHRY and CDR2 SYGVKD. The CDR3 contains 15 residues. Trimming took off 7 bases at V and 0 bases at J, with 16 bases between the two ends.

The genes are TRBV19 and TRBJ2-1, with 12 bases identical to TRBD2. In germline, CDR1 is LNHDA, CDR2 SQIVND (reference sequence). CDR3 length equals 15 residues. V shed 1 base and J 6 bases; nucleotides not matched to a gene: 1. CDR3 residues: CASSIGTSGTNEQFF. In DNA form, the CDR3 reads TGTGCCAGTAGTATAGGGACTAGCGGGACCAATGAGCAGTTCTTC.

The rearrangement uses TRBV11-2 and TRBJ2-7; D remains ambiguous. Per germline, CDR1 SGHAT and CDR2 FQNNGV. V shed 3 bases and J shed 2 bases, with 11 bases lying between them. The CDR3 length is 14 residues. This CDR3 reads CASSFGGVPYEQYF. The CDR3 DNA follows: TGTGCCAGCAGCTTCGGTGGGGTCCCCTACGAGCAGTACTTC. Using reference TRBV11-2 and TRBJ2-7 for the parts outside the CDR3, the full variable domain is EAGVAQSPRYKIIEKRQSVAFWCNPISGHATLYWYQQILGQGPKLLIQFQNNGVVDDSQLPKDRFSAERLKGVDSTLKIQPAKLEDSAVYLCASSFGGVPYEQYFGPGTRLTVT.